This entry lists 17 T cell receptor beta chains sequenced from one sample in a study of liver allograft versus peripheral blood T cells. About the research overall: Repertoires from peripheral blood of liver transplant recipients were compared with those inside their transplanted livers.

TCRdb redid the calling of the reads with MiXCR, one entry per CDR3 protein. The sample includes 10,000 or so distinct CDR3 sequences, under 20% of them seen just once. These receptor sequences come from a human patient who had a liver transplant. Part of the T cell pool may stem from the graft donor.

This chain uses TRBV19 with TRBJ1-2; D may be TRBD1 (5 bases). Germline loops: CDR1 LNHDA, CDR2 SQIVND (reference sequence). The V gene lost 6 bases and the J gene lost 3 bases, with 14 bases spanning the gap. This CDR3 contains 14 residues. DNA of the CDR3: TGTGCCAGTAGCACGGATGGACAAGACTATGGCTACACCTTC. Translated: CASSTDGQDYGYTF.

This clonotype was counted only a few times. The CDR3: CAWRIQGSNQPQHF. The CDR3 nucleotides read TGTGCCTGGAGGATTCAGGGGAGCAATCAGCCCCAGCATTTT. The chain is built from TRBV30 and TRBJ1-5, with D tentatively TRBD1 (6 bases). Trimming removed 3 bases at V and 1 base at J, with 10 bases between. The CDR3 totals 14 residues. Per the germline V gene, CDR1 is GTSNPN and CDR2 is SVGIG (reference sequence).

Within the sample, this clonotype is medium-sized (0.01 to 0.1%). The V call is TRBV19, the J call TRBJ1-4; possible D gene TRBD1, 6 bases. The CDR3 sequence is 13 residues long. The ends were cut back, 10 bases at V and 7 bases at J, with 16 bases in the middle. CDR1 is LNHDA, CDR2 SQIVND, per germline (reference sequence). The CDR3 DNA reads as TGTGCCATCTCTCGGGGGCAGGGTGAAAAACTGTTTTTT. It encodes CAISRGQGEKLFF.

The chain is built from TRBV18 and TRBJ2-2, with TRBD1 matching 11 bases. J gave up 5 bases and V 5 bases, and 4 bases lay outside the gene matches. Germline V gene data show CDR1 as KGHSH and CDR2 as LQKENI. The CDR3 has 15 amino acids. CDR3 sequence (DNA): TGTGCCAGCTCATCTGGACAGGGGGCGACCGGGGAGCTGTTTTTT. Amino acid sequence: CASSSGQGATGELFF.

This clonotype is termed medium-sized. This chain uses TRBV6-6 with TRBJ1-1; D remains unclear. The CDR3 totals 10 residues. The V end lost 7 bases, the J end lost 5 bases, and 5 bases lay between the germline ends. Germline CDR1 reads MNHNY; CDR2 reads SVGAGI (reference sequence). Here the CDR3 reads CASTGTEAFF. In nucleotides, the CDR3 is TGTGCCAGCACGGGTACTGAAGCTTTCTTT.

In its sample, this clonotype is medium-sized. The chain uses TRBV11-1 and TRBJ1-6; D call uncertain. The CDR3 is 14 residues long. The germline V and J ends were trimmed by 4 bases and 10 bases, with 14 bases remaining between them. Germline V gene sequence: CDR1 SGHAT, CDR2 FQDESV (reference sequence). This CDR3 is CASSSKVIRSPLHF. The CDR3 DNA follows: TGTGCCAGCAGCTCGAAGGTGATCCGGTCACCCCTCCACTTT.

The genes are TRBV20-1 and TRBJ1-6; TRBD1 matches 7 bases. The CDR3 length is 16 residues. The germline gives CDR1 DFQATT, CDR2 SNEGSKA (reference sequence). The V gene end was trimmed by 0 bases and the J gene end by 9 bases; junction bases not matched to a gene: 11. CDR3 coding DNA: TGCAGTGCTAGAGACCCCTCGACAGGGAATTCTTCACCCCTCCACTTT. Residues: CSARDPSTGNSSPLHF.

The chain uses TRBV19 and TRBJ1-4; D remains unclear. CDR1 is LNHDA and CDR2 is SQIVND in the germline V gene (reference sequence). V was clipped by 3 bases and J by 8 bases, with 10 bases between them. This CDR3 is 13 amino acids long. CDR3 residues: CASSMRGSEKLFF. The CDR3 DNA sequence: TGTGCCAGTAGTATGCGGGGATCCGAAAAACTGTTTTTT. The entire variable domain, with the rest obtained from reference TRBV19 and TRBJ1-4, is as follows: DGGITQSPKYLFRKEGQNVTLSCEQNLNHDAMYWYRQDPGQGLRLIYYSQIVNDFQKGDIAEGYSVSREKKESFPLTVTSAQKNPTAFYLCASSMRGSEKLFFGSGTQLSVL.

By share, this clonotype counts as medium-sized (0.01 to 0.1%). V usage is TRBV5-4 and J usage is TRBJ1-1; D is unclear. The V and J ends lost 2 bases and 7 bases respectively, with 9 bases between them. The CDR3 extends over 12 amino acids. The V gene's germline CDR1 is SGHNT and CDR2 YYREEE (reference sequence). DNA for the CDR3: TGTGCCAGCAGCTTTTCTGTTGGTGAAGCTTTCTTT. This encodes CASSFSVGEAFF.

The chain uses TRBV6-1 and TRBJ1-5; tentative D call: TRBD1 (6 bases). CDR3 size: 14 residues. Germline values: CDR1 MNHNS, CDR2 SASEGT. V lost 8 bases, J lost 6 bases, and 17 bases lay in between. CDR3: CASSITGSVQPQHF. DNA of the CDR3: TGTGCCAGCTCAATTACAGGGTCGGTTCAGCCCCAGCATTTT.

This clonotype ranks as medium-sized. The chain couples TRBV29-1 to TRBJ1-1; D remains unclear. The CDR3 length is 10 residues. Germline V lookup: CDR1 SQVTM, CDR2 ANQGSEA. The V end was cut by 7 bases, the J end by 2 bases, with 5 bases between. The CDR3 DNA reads TGCAGCGGCGTTAACACTGAAGCTTTCTTT. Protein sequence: CSGVNTEAFF.

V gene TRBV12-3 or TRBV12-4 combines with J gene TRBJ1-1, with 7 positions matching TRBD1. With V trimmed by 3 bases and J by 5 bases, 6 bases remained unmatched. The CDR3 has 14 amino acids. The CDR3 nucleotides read TGTGCCAGCAGTTTGTCAGGGGGGTGGACTGAAGCTTTCTTT. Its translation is CASSLSGGWTEAFF.

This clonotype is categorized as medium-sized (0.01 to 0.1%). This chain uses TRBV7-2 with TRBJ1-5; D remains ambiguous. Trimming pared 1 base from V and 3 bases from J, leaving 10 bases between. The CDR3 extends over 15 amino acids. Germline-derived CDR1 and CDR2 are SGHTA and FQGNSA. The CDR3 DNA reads TGTGCCAGCAGCTTAGTCACGGGGAACAATCAGCCCCAGCATTTT. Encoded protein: CASSLVTGNNQPQHF.

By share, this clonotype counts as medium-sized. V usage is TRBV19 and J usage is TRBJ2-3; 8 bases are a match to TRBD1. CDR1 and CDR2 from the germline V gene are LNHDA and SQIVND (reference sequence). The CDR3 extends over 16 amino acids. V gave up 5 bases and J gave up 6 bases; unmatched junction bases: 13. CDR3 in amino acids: CASSDGRPGGRDTQYF. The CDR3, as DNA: TGTGCCAGTAGTGATGGCCGGCCAGGGGGCAGGGATACGCAGTATTTT.

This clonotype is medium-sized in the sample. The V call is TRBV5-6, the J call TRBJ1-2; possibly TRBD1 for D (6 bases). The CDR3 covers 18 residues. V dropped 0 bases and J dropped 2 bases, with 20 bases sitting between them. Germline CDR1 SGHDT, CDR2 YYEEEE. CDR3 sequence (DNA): TGTGCCAGCAGCTTGGCCAGGGGTAGTAGAGGCATAAACTATGGCTACACCTTC. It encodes CASSLARGSRGINYGYTF.

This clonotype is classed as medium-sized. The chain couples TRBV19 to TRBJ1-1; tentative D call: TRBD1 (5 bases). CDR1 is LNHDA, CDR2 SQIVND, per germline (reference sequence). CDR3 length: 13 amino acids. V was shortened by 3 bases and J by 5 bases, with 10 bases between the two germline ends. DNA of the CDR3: TGTGCCAGTAGTATTAGGGGAGGGACTGAAGCTTTCTTT. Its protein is CASSIRGGTEAFF.

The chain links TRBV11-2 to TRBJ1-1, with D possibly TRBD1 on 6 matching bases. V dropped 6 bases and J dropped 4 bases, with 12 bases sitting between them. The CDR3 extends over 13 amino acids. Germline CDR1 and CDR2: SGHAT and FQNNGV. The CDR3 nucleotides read TGTGCCAGCAGATGGACGGGGGCCACTGAAGCTTTCTTT. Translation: CASRWTGATEAFF.